Following are 26 T cell receptor beta chains from one sample sequenced in a study of blood T cell repertoires in COVID-19 (dated by TCRdb to about 2020). Library generation was performed with the immunoSEQ multiplex PCR assay. The immuneACCESS repertoire file appears here via TCRdb, limited to in-frame rearrangements. These files lack a portion of the clones; in checked studies, under half of the deficit traces to unresolved V genes, and the cause of the others is not known. For this sample there are around 160,000 clones; approximately 87% appear just once. The ten largest clones add up to 10% of the sample. The sequenced material came from peripheral blood. The receptors derive from a woman in her 70s with COVID-19, enrolled during active disease.

This clone has just a few counts. The chain links TRBV6-2 or TRBV6-3 to TRBJ1-1; D gene ambiguous. The V gene's germline CDR1 is MNHEY and CDR2 SVGEGT. V lost 0 bases and J 0 bases, leaving 8 bases between the germline ends. CDR3 size: 15 residues. This CDR3 is CASSYSIEVNTEAFF. The DNA for the CDR3 is TGTGCCAGCAGTTACTCGATTGAGGTGAACACTGAAGCTTTCTTT.

The chain is built from TRBV5-3 and TRBJ1-2; D possibly corresponds to TRBD1 (5 bases). TRBV5-3 is an ORF; its function is uncertain. Trimming pared 1 base from V and 7 bases from J, leaving 17 bases between. CDR3 length equals 15 residues. CDR3 residues: CARSLSFQGEGGYTF. CDR3 coding DNA: TGTGCCAGAAGCTTGTCGTTCCAGGGTGAAGGTGGCTACACCTTC.

J is TRBJ2-1 and V is TRBV11-2, with D maybe TRBD2 (5 bases). The ends were cut back, 1 base at V and 10 bases at J, with 14 bases in the middle. Germline lookup yields CDR1 SGHAT and CDR2 FQNNGV. This CDR3 is built from 14 residues. The CDR3 nucleotides are TGTGCCAGCAGCTTAGGGTCGAGGGTCGGGGAGCAGTTCTTC. This gives the protein CASSLGSRVGEQFF.

The chain recombines TRBV18 with TRBJ1-1, with TRBD1 as a possible D gene (6 bases). CDR1 is KGHSH, CDR2 LQKENI, per germline. The CDR3 is made up of 13 amino acids. V was trimmed by 5 bases and J by 1 base, leaving 8 bases between them. The CDR3 region has the DNA TGTGCCAGCTCATCGGGACAGAACACTGAAGCTTTCTTT. This translates into CASSSGQNTEAFF.

V and J are TRBV10-1 and TRBJ2-2; 7 bases fit TRBD2. The V gene end was trimmed by 2 bases and the J gene end by 1 base; junction bases not matched to a gene: 4. This CDR3 contains 16 residues. Germline V gene sequence: CDR1 WNHNN, CDR2 SYGVQD (reference sequence). As DNA, the CDR3 is TGCGCCAGCAGTGAGCGCGGCGGGGGGAACACCGGGGAGCTGTTTTTT. Encoded protein: CASSERGGGNTGELFF.

This clone was recorded a few times. The J gene is TRBJ2-1, the V gene TRBV7-9; 12 positions match TRBD2. The CDR3 is made up of 18 amino acids. Germline V gives CDR1 SEHNR, CDR2 FQNEAQ (reference sequence). V trimming: 4 bases; J trimming: 4 bases; junction bases outside the gene matches: 11. As DNA, the CDR3 is TGTGCCAGCAGCTCATTGACTAGCGGGGGCCAATCTTACAATGAGCAGTTCTTC. Residues: CASSSLTSGGQSYNEQFF.

V usage is TRBV28 and J usage is TRBJ1-6; D is ambiguous. Trimming removed 6 bases at V and 0 bases at J, with 9 bases between. There are 15 residues in the CDR3. Germline lookup yields CDR1 MDHEN and CDR2 SYDVKM. CDR3 amino acids: CASRFISSYNSPLHF. For the CDR3, the DNA is TGTGCCAGCAGATTTATCAGCTCCTATAATTCACCCCTCCACTTT.

The chain employs TRBV25-1 and TRBJ2-5; 9 bases match TRBD2. Germline CDR1 is MGHDK and CDR2 is SYGVNS. The J segment lost 5 bases and the V segment lost 2 bases, leaving 12 bases of the junction unmatched. The CDR3 spans 17 residues. The CDR3 DNA reads TGTGCCAGCAGTGAAAGGGGGCGCGGGGGGGCCCGGGAGACCCAGTACTTC. Protein sequence: CASSERGRGGARETQYF.

V gene TRBV18 combines with J gene TRBJ2-3, with a weak D call TRBD2 (5 bases). CDR3 size: 15 residues. Germline V gene lookup returns CDR1 KGHSH and CDR2 LQKENI. Trimming shortened V by 3 bases and J by 0 bases, and 10 bases separated the two germline ends. CDR3 bases: TGTGCCAGCTCACCGGACTTTACCAGCACAGATACGCAGTATTTT. It specifies CASSPDFTSTDTQYF.

J is TRBJ1-4 and V is TRBV19, with a tentative D call TRBD1 (5 bases). Trimming removed 4 bases from V and 7 bases from J, with 16 bases in between. CDR1 and CDR2 from the germline V gene are LNHDA and SQIVND (reference sequence). The CDR3 loop spans 15 amino acids. CDR3 loop: CASSTSTGGGEKLFF. Here the CDR3 DNA reads TGTGCCAGTAGTACCTCCACGGGCGGGGGTGAAAAACTGTTTTTT.

The genes are TRBV7-2 and TRBJ1-1; D remains ambiguous. Trimming stripped 5 bases from V and 0 bases from J, with 10 bases between. The CDR3 has 14 residues. The germline V gene has CDR1 SGHTA and CDR2 FQGNSA. CDR3 sequence reads: CASSEGWMNTEAFF. The DNA of the CDR3 is TGTGCCAGCAGCGAGGGCTGGATGAACACTGAAGCTTTCTTT.

CDR3 in amino acids: CASSEGHKGSGYTF. CDR3 nucleotides: TGTGCCAGCAGCGAGGGACATAAGGGATCTGGCTACACCTTC. The V gene is TRBV7-3, the J gene TRBJ1-2; possibly TRBD1 for D (6 bases). Between the trimmed V and J ends, which lost 5 bases and 7 bases, there was a span of 17 bases. The germline CDR1 and CDR2 sequences are SGHTA and FQGTGA. There are 14 residues in the CDR3.

The chain uses TRBV5-4 and TRBJ2-5; D is unclear. V lost 2 bases, J lost 2 bases, and 13 bases lay in between. In germline, CDR1 is SGHNT, CDR2 YYREEE (reference sequence). This CDR3 contains 15 residues. As DNA, the CDR3 is TGTGCCAGCAGCTTTATCACAGCACCACAAGAGACCCAGTACTTC. Amino acid sequence: CASSFITAPQETQYF.

The chain joins TRBV7-2 to TRBJ1-3; D remains ambiguous. Trimming removed 6 bases from V and 0 bases from J, with 18 bases in between. Per germline, CDR1 SGHTA and CDR2 FQGNSA. This CDR3 comprises 17 residues. CDR3 protein: CASSYTFLTNSGNTIYF. CDR3 nucleotides: TGTGCCAGCAGTTACACGTTTTTGACAAACTCTGGAAACACCATATATTTT.

The rearrangement uses TRBV5-1 and TRBJ2-7, with 12 bases fitting TRBD2. The CDR3 consists of 14 residues. Germline trimming cut 3 bases from V and 4 bases from J; bases unmatched to any gene: 2. Germline lookup yields CDR1 SGHRS and CDR2 YFSETQ. CDR3 bases: TGCGCCAGCAGCTCTAGCGGGGGGGAATACGAGCAGTACTTC. It specifies CASSSSGGEYEQYF. The full variable domain, completed using reference TRBV5-1 and TRBJ2-7, is KAGVTQTPRYLIKTRGQQVTLSCSPISGHRSVSWYQQTPGQGLQFLFEYFSETQRNKGNFPGRFSGRQFSNSRSEMNVSTLELGDSALYLCASSSSGGEYEQYFGPGTRLTVT.

The chain recombines TRBV11-2 with TRBJ2-5; 7 bases align to TRBD1. The V gene's germline CDR1 is SGHAT and CDR2 FQNNGV. The CDR3 length is 17 residues. V was pared by 4 bases and J by 2 bases, with 13 bases of the junction left unmatched. CDR3 protein: CASSSQAVQGFQETQYF. In DNA, the CDR3 is TGTGCCAGCAGCTCCCAAGCAGTACAGGGGTTTCAAGAGACCCAGTACTTC.

This chain connects TRBV2 to TRBJ1-2; a weak D match, TRBD1 (5 bases). The CDR3 has 13 residues. Trimming removed 6 bases from V and 6 bases from J, with 14 bases in between. Germline CDR1 reads SNHLY; CDR2 reads FYNNEI. This CDR3 reads CASSGTPANGYTF. The CDR3 DNA is TGTGCCAGCAGCGGGACTCCCGCCAATGGCTACACCTTC.

This clone was seen a few times. This chain connects TRBV7-9 to TRBJ2-7; D is unresolved. V was shortened by 0 bases and J by 2 bases, with 11 bases between the two germline ends. Germline assignment: CDR1 SEHNR and CDR2 FQNEAQ (reference sequence). CDR3 size: 15 residues. CDR3 bases: TGTGCCAGCAGCTTAGCACACCAACAGCCCTACGAGCAGTACTTC. Residues: CASSLAHQQPYEQYF.

The rearrangement links TRBV2 to TRBJ1-2; no reliable D call. The CDR3 spans 12 residues. The germline CDR1 and CDR2 sequences are SNHLY and FYNNEI. V gave up 2 bases and J gave up 4 bases, with 5 bases separating them. In nucleotides, the CDR3 is TGTGCCAGCAGTGAAACTGTCTATGGCTACACCTTC. Protein sequence: CASSETVYGYTF.

The CDR3 nucleotides read TGCGCCAGCAGCCGGGGACAGGGAGGCGATAACTATGGCTACACCTTC. It is translated as CASSRGQGGDNYGYTF. This rearrangement joins TRBV4-1 to TRBJ1-2, with 9 bases identical to TRBD1. Germline loops: CDR1 MGHRA, CDR2 YSYEKL. The ends lost 4 bases at V and 1 base at J; junction bases unmatched: 7. The CDR3 totals 16 residues.

The chain has TRBV21-1 and TRBJ1-5; the D call in the table, TRBD1, was not verified against the DNA. TRBV21-1 is designated a pseudogene. The length of the CDR3 is 18 residues. CDR3 bases: TGTGCCAGCACCATAGGGACAGTGTCAATTTATAGCAATCAGCCCCAGCATTTT. Protein sequence: CASTIGTVSIYSNQPQHF.

This sequence joins TRBV5-1 and TRBJ2-3; a possible D gene is TRBD2 (6 bases). The CDR3 covers 16 residues. Germline V CDR1 and CDR2: SGHRS, YFSETQ. Trimming took 0 bases from V and 0 from J, leaving 11 bases between them. In nucleotides, the CDR3 is TGCGCCAGCAGCTTGGATGGAGGGACTAGCACAGATACGCAGTATTTT. It specifies CASSLDGGTSTDTQYF.

Only one count was recorded for this clone. J is TRBJ2-3 and V is TRBV3-1 (or the pseudogene TRBV3-2); 8 nucleotides line up with TRBD2. Germline loops: CDR1 LGHDT, CDR2 YNNKEL (reference sequence). The CDR3 is 16 residues long. V gave up 4 bases and J gave up 2 bases; unmatched junction bases: 8. CDR3 nucleotide sequence: TGTGCCAGCAGCCCCTGGACTAGCTCCCCCACAGATACGCAGTATTTT. Translated, it gives CASSPWTSSPTDTQYF.

This clone was found a few times. J is TRBJ2-5 and V is TRBV4-2; a weak D match, TRBD1 (6 bases). This CDR3 has 16 residues. V dropped 0 bases and J dropped 5 bases, with 16 bases sitting between them. CDR1 and CDR2 from the germline V gene are LGHNA and YNFKEQ. The CDR3 nucleotides read TGTGCCAGCAGCCAAGATGGGGGCCCCGGCGGGGAGACCCAGTACTTC. It yields the protein CASSQDGGPGGETQYF.

The chain carries TRBV5-5 and TRBJ2-4; tentative D call: TRBD1 (6 bases). CDR3 length equals 16 residues. Trimming left V 4 bases short and J 3 bases short, with 17 bases between. Germline V lookup: CDR1 SGHKS, CDR2 YYEKEE (reference sequence). The CDR3 DNA reads TGTGCCAGCAGCCGGCAAGGACAGTTAGGCAAAAACATTCAGTACTTC. Its translation: CASSRQGQLGKNIQYF.

The sample holds a few counts of this clone. The genes are TRBV11-3 and TRBJ2-2; 8 bases agree with TRBD1. Germline values: CDR1 SGHNT, CDR2 YENEEA. After removal of 5 bases from V and 6 bases from J, the junction contained 11 bases not matched to a gene. This CDR3 region has 16 residues. The CDR3 here is CASSLSGGQAAGELFF. The CDR3 DNA reads TGTGCCAGCAGCCTATCAGGGGGACAGGCGGCCGGGGAGCTGTTTTTT. Full variable domain (missing parts from reference TRBV11-3 and TRBJ2-2): EAGVVQSPRYKIIEKKQPVAFWCNPISGHNTLYWYLQNLGQGPELLIRYENEEAVDDSQLPKDRFSAERLKGVDSTLKIQPAELGDSAVYLCASSLSGGQAAGELFFGEGSRLTVL.